The 3 T cell receptor beta chains in this list originate from one sample, sequenced in a study of blood T cell repertoires in COVID-19. Generated by immunoSEQ multiplex PCR, the TCRdb table keeps only in-frame clones and is missing some. The data hold about 17,000 clones, with 86% observed a single time. Sequenced: peripheral blood. The source is a human donor with active COVID-19. The donor label of this sample is uncertain.

The rearrangement links TRBV6-4 to TRBJ1-1; D is possibly TRBD1 (5 bases). Germline V gene lookup returns CDR1 MRHNA and CDR2 SNTAGT. The V end lost 0 bases, the J end lost 10 bases, and 18 bases lay between the germline ends. This CDR3 contains 15 residues. As DNA, the CDR3 is TGTGCCAGCAGTGACTCCGGCAGGGAGGGAAAGGGAGCTTTCTTT. This gives the protein CASSDSGREGKGAFF.

This clone was found a few times. V usage is TRBV19 and J usage is TRBJ2-2, with 13 bases lining up with TRBD2. CDR3 length equals 18 residues. V gave up 3 bases and J gave up 2 bases; unmatched junction bases: 6. The germline CDR1 and CDR2 sequences are LNHDA and SQIVND (reference sequence). As DNA, the CDR3 is TGTGCCAGTAGTATTTTGACTAGCGGGGGGCATAACACCGGGGAGCTGTTTTTT. It yields the protein CASSILTSGGHNTGELFF.

The rearrangement links TRBV7-9 to TRBJ1-4; TRBD1 matches 7 bases. Germline CDR1 is SEHNR and CDR2 is FQNEAQ (reference sequence). V was clipped by 5 bases and J by 4 bases; unmatched bases: 4. This CDR3 is built from 14 residues. CDR3 region: CASSRTGLNEKLFF. Here the CDR3 DNA reads TGTGCCAGCAGCCGGACAGGCCTTAATGAAAAACTGTTTTTT.